This TCR beta chain comes out of a study of blood T cells in healthy people across ages. CDR1 LGHNA and CDR2 YSLEER come from the germline V gene. The CDR3 loop spans 15 amino acids. Trimming removed 1 base from V and 1 base from J, with 10 bases in between. Together with a sample-barcoded 5' primer, a J-beta primer mix was included in a second PCR lasting about 7 to 12 cycles. TCRdb re-called the 5' RACE reads with MiXCR, one entry per CDR3 protein. The sample lists about 1.1 million distinct CDR3 sequences; less than 45% were seen once. The source is a man aged 18 to 29 in good health. The V gene is TRBV4-3, the J gene TRBJ2-5, with no clear D. The sequencing input was blood. CDR3 sequence reads: CASSQVNGPQETQYF. The DNA of the CDR3 is TGCGCCAGCAGCCAAGTTAATGGACCCCAAGAGACCCAGTACTTC.